These 22 T cell receptor beta chains were sequenced from one sample in a study of cytomegalovirus exposure and HLA in healthy donors. 60 Vbeta and 13 Jbeta primers were used in PCR. Only in-frame clones appear in the TCRdb table, and some are missing; sequencing was by immunoSEQ multiplex PCR. The table for this sample gives 95,000 to 150,000 clones. Sequenced material: PBMCs. The receptors originated from a man aged 25-45 years in good health and CMV-seronegative.

The chain carries TRBV30 and TRBJ1-6; perhaps TRBD1 as D (5 bases). Looked up from germline, CDR1 is GTSNPN and CDR2 is SVGIG (reference sequence). Trimming took 2 bases from V and 0 from J, leaving 11 bases between them. This CDR3 is 16 amino acids long. This chain's CDR3 is CAWSLTASSYNSPLHF. As DNA, the CDR3 is TGTGCCTGGAGTCTGACAGCGAGCTCCTATAATTCACCCCTCCACTTT. Looking up the rest from reference TRBV30 and TRBJ1-6 gives the full variable domain: SQTIHQWPATLVQPVGSPLSLECTVEGTSNPNLYWYRQAAGRGLQLLFYSVGIGQISSEVPQNLSASRPQDRQFILSSKKLLLSDSGFYLCAWSLTASSYNSPLHFGNGTRLTVT.

This chain links TRBV11-3 with TRBJ2-7, with a weak D call TRBD2 (6 bases). V was pared by 5 bases and J by 6 bases, with 17 bases between. The CDR3 contains 14 residues. Germline V gene sequence: CDR1 SGHNT, CDR2 YENEEA. The CDR3 loop reads CASSTLRGSAEQYF. In nucleotides, the CDR3 is TGTGCCAGCAGCACTCTCCGGGGGTCCGCCGAGCAGTACTTC.

V gene TRBV7-2 combines with J gene TRBJ1-5; the D is unclear. The CDR3 is made up of 15 amino acids. Germline V gives CDR1 SGHTA, CDR2 FQGNSA. The V gene lost 4 bases and the J gene lost 3 bases, with 13 bases spanning the gap. The CDR3 bases are TGTGCCAGCAGCTCGGGTGGAGGGAACAATCAGCCCCAGCATTTT. Protein sequence: CASSSGGGNNQPQHF.

The chain carries TRBV2 and TRBJ2-3; possibly TRBD2 for D (5 bases). Germline CDR1 and CDR2: SNHLY and FYNNEI. The CDR3 is 18 residues long. The V end was cut by 2 bases, the J end by 2 bases, with 20 bases between. CDR3 amino acids: CASSENRARGPFTDTQYF. The CDR3 nucleotides are TGTGCCAGCAGTGAAAACCGCGCTAGAGGGCCCTTCACAGATACGCAGTATTTT.

The chain carries TRBV27 and TRBJ1-1; TRBD1 agrees at 12 bases. CDR1 is MNHEY and CDR2 is SMNVEV in the germline V gene (reference sequence). This CDR3 region has 16 residues. The ends lost 5 bases at V and 4 bases at J; junction bases unmatched: 8. Here the CDR3 DNA reads TGTGCCAGCAGTGGAGGGACAGGGGGCGAGGGCACTGAAGCTTTCTTT. Translated, it gives CASSGGTGGEGTEAFF.

This chain uses TRBV9 with TRBJ1-4; 8 nucleotides line up with TRBD1. CDR3 size: 15 residues. In germline, CDR1 is SGDLS, CDR2 YYNGEE. V was pared by 4 bases and J by 4 bases, with 6 bases of the junction left unmatched. CDR3: CASSPLQGGNEKLFF. CDR3 in DNA: TGTGCCAGCAGCCCCTTACAGGGGGGTAATGAAAAACTGTTTTTT.

This CDR3 reads CAISDLPGQQYEQYF. The CDR3, as DNA: TGTGCCATCAGCGACCTGCCGGGACAGCAATACGAGCAGTACTTC. The V gene is TRBV10-3, the J gene TRBJ2-7; 7 positions agree with TRBD1. Germline V gene sequence: CDR1 ENHRY, CDR2 SYGVKD. This CDR3 is 15 amino acids long. Trimming took 6 bases from V and 4 from J; bases not matched to a gene: 12.

The V gene is TRBV14, the J gene TRBJ2-1; D uncertain. Germline V CDR1 and CDR2: SGHDN, FVKESK. This CDR3 is 13 amino acids long. V lost 4 bases and J 5 bases, leaving 9 bases between the germline ends. The CDR3 DNA is TGTGCCAGCAGCCCAGCGATTAACAATGAGCAGTTCTTC. Translated: CASSPAINNEQFF. The full variable domain, its missing parts supplied by reference TRBV14 and TRBJ2-1, is EAGVTQFPSHSVIEKGQTVTLRCDPISGHDNLYWYRRVMGKEIKFLLHFVKESKQDESGMPNNRFLAERTGGTYSTLKVQPAELEDSGVYFCASSPAINNEQFFGPGTRLTVL.

The V and J genes are TRBV28 and TRBJ2-1; tentative D call: TRBD1 (5 bases). Germline V gene lookup returns CDR1 MDHEN and CDR2 SYDVKM. V lost 5 bases, J lost 0 bases, and 14 bases lay in between. The CDR3 covers 16 residues. The CDR3: CASSAHRTRSYNEQFF. The DNA of the CDR3 is TGTGCCAGCAGTGCCCACAGGACCCGCTCCTACAATGAGCAGTTCTTC.

The CDR3 region is CASSLTGLDEQYF. CDR3 DNA sequence: TGTGCCAGCAGTCTCACAGGCCTCGACGAGCAGTACTTC. The chain combines TRBV27 with TRBJ2-7, with D tentatively TRBD1 (5 bases). This CDR3 comprises 13 residues. Germline-derived CDR1 and CDR2 are MNHEY and SMNVEV (reference sequence). V was trimmed by 5 bases and J by 5 bases, leaving 13 bases between them.

The chain combines TRBV29-1 with TRBJ1-2; D uncertain. Germline V gene lookup returns CDR1 SQVTM and CDR2 ANQGSEA. The CDR3 is made up of 10 amino acids. V shed 4 bases and J shed 6 bases, with 6 bases lying between them. CDR3 sequence reads: CSVGEDGYTF. CDR3 DNA sequence: TGCAGCGTTGGGGAGGATGGCTACACCTTC.

The chain has TRBV27 and TRBJ1-2; 8 nucleotides align to TRBD1. The CDR3 length is 14 residues. In germline, CDR1 is MNHEY, CDR2 SMNVEV (reference sequence). V dropped 4 bases and J dropped 3; count of bases not matched to a gene: 4. The CDR3 loop reads CASSSETGDYGYTF. CDR3 bases: TGTGCCAGCAGTTCCGAGACAGGGGACTATGGCTACACCTTC.

The gene calls are TRBV5-1 and TRBJ2-7, with 9 positions matching TRBD1. From germline, CDR1 is SGHRS and CDR2 YFSETQ. The CDR3 has 12 amino acids. Trimming removed 7 bases from V and 3 bases from J; junction bases left unmatched: 2. CDR3 amino acids: CASRDRDYEQYF. The CDR3 nucleotides are TGCGCCAGCCGGGACAGGGACTACGAGCAGTACTTC.

This chain joins TRBV6-5 and TRBJ2-1; 14 bases match TRBD2. CDR1 is MNHEY and CDR2 is SVGAGI in the germline V gene. Trimming removed 4 bases from V and 9 bases from J; junction bases left unmatched: 5. The CDR3 covers 15 residues. The CDR3 DNA reads TGTGCCAGCAGTTGGGGACTAGCGGGAGTTACTGAGCAGTTCTTC. Its translation: CASSWGLAGVTEQFF.

V and J are TRBV27 and TRBJ2-6; D is undetermined. The CDR3 is 15 residues long. V was pared by 2 bases and J by 0 bases, with 5 bases between. Germline CDR1 is MNHEY and CDR2 is SMNVEV (reference sequence). CDR3 coding DNA: TGTGCCAGCAGTTTAGCGCTCTCTGGGGCCAACGTCCTGACTTTC. Its protein is CASSLALSGANVLTF.

The V and J genes are TRBV7-9 and TRBJ2-3; TRBD2 matches 9 bases. CDR1 is SEHNR and CDR2 is FQNEAQ in the germline V gene (reference sequence). The CDR3 runs 14 residues. The V gene end was trimmed by 5 bases and the J gene end by 4 bases; junction bases not matched to a gene: 4. Written as DNA, the CDR3 is TGTGCCAGCAGCGCGGGAGGGGGCCCAGATACGCAGTATTTT. Its translation: CASSAGGGPDTQYF.

V usage is TRBV6-4 and J usage is TRBJ2-1, with TRBD2 matching over 9 bases. V lost 4 bases to trimming and J lost 7 bases; unmatched junction nucleotides: 11. Germline V gene sequence: CDR1 MRHNA, CDR2 SNTAGT. The CDR3 totals 16 residues. In nucleotides, the CDR3 is TGTGCCAGCAGTGCCTCCGTGGCGGGAGGGTATAATGAGCAGTTCTTC. Translating gives CASSASVAGGYNEQFF.

This chain uses TRBV5-6 with TRBJ2-1; TRBD1 matches 8 bases. Per the germline V gene, CDR1 is SGHDT and CDR2 is YYEEEE. The CDR3 has 15 residues. The V segment lost 4 bases and the J segment 1 base; nucleotides outside the gene matches: 4. The CDR3 sequence: CASSPTGGSYNEQFF. DNA of the CDR3: TGTGCCAGCAGCCCAACAGGGGGATCCTACAATGAGCAGTTCTTC.

Written as DNA, the CDR3 is TGCAGCGTTGAAGAAACAGCAGGGGCGCATAGGTACTTC. Protein sequence: CSVEETAGAHRYF. This rearrangement joins TRBV29-1 to TRBJ2-4; TRBD1 might be the D (6 bases). Trimming took 0 bases from V and 15 from J, leaving 18 bases between them. The germline V gene encodes CDR1 SQVTM and CDR2 ANQGSEA. The CDR3 extends over 13 amino acids.

V and J are TRBV28 and TRBJ1-6; tentatively, D is TRBD1 (5 bases). CDR3 length: 12 amino acids. Deletions cut 8 bases from V and 18 bases from J, with 20 bases between. The germline gives CDR1 MDHEN, CDR2 SYDVKM. As DNA, the CDR3 is TGTGCCAGCGTCCAACCAGGCGGGACGGGCCACTTT. This translates into CASVQPGGTGHF.

This chain joins TRBV18 and TRBJ2-7; TRBD1 matches 7 bases. V lost 2 bases to trimming and J lost 5 bases; unmatched junction nucleotides: 6. Germline V gives CDR1 KGHSH, CDR2 LQKENI. The CDR3 totals 14 residues. CDR3 region: CASSPDRALNEQYF. The CDR3 DNA is TGTGCCAGCTCACCAGACAGGGCTCTGAACGAGCAGTACTTC.

V and J are TRBV28 and TRBJ1-2; 9 nucleotides agree with TRBD1. CDR3 length: 15 amino acids. The V gene end was trimmed by 10 bases and the J gene end by 0 bases; junction bases not matched to a gene: 9. From germline, CDR1 is MDHEN and CDR2 SYDVKM. The CDR3 loop reads CATRGQGVANYGYTF. In DNA form, the CDR3 reads TGTGCCACCCGGGGACAGGGTGTAGCTAACTATGGCTACACCTTC.